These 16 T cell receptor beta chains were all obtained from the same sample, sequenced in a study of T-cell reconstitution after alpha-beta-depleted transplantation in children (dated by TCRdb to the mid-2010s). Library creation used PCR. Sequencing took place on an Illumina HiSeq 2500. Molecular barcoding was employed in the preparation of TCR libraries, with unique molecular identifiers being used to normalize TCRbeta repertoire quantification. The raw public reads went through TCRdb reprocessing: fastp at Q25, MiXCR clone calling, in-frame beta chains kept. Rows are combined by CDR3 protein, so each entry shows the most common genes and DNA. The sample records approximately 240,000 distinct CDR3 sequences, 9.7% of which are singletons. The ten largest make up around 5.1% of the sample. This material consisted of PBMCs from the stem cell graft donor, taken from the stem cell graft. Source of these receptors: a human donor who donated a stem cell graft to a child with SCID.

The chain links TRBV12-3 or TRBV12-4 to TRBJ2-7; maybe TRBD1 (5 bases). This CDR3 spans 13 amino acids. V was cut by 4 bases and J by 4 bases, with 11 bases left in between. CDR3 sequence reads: CASSYYQGYEQYF. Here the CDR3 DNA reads TGTGCCAGCAGTTATTATCAGGGTTACGAGCAGTACTTC.

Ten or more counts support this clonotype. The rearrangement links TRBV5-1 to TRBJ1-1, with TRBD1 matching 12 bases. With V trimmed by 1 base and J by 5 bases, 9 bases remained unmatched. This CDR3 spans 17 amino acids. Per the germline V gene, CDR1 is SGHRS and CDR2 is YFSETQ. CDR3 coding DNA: TGCGCCAGCAGCTTGCGAGCCCGGGACAGGGGGCCTACTGAAGCTTTCTTT. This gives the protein CASSLRARDRGPTEAFF.

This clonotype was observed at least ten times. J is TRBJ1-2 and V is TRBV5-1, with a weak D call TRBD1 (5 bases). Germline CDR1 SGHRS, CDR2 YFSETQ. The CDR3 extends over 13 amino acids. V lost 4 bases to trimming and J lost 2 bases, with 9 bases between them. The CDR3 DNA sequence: TGCGCCAGCAGCGCGGGGCCCAACTATGGCTACACCTTC. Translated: CASSAGPNYGYTF.

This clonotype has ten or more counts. The CDR3 nucleotides read TGCAGTGCTAGAGATCGTGACAGGGGGACCACAATGAACACTGAAGCTTTCTTT. Its translation: CSARDRDRGTTMNTEAFF. The rearrangement joins TRBV20-1 to TRBJ1-1; 9 bases are a match to TRBD1. Germline-derived CDR1 and CDR2 are DFQATT and SNEGSKA (reference sequence). The CDR3 is 18 amino acids. Trimming at V came to 0 bases and at J to 0 bases, leaving 11 bases not matched to a gene.

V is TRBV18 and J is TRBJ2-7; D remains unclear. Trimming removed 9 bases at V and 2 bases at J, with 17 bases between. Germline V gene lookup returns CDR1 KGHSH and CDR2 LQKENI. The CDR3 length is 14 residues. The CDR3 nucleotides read TGTGCCAGTTCCCTACAGAAAGCCACCTACGAGCAGTACTTC. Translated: CASSLQKATYEQYF.

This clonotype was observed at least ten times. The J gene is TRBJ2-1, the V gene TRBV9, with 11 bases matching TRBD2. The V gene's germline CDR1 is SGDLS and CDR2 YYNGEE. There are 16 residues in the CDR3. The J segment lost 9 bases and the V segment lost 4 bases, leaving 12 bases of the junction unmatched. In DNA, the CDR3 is TGTGCCAGCAGCTTCTTTAGCGGGGGGGCCGTCGGTGAGCAGTTCTTC. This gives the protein CASSFFSGGAVGEQFF.

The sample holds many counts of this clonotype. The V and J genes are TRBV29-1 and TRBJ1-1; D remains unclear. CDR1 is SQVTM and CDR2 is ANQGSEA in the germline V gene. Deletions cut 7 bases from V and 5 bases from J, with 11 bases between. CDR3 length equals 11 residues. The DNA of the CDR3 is TGCAGCGGTTACATGGGGACTGAAGCTTTCTTT. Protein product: CSGYMGTEAFF. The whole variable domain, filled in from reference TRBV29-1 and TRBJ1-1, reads SAVISQKPSRDICQRGTSLTIQCQVDSQVTMMFWYRQQPGQSLTLIATANQGSEATYESGFVIDKFPISRPNLTFSTLTVSNMSPEDSSIYLCSGYMGTEAFFGQGTRLTVV.

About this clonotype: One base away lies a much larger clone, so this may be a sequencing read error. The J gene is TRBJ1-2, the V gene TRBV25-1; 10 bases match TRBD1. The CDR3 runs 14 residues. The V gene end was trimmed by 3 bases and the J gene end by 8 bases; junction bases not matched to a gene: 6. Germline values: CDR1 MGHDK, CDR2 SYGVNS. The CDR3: CASSDGGQGPGYTF. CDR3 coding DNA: TGTGCCAGCAGTGACGGGGGACAGGGGCCCGGCTACACCTTC.

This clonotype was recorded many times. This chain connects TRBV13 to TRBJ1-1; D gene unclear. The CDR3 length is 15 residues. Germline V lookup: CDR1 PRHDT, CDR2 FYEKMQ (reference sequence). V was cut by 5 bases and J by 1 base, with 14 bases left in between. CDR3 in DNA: TGTGCCAGCAGCCTACCCTCGGCGGGGAACACTGAAGCTTTCTTT. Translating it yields CASSLPSAGNTEAFF.

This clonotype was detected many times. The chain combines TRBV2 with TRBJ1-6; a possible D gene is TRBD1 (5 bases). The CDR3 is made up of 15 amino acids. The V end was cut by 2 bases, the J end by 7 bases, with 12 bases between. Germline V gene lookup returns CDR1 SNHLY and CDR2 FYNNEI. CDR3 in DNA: TGTGCCAGCAGTGAACTGTGGGGGAGGAATTCACCCCTCCACTTT. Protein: CASSELWGRNSPLHF.

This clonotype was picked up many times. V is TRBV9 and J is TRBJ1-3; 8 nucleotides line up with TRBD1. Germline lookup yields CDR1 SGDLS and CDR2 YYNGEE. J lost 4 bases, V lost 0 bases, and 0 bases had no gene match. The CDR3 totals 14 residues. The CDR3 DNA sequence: TGTGCCAGCAGCGTAGCAGGGGGCGGAAACACCATATATTTT. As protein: CASSVAGGGNTIYF.

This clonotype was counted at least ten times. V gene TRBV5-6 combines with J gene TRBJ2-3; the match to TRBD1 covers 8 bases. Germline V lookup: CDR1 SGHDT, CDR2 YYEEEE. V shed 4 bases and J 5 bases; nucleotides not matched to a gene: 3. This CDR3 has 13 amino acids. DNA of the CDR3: TGTGCCAGCAGCCTGACAGGGGTAGATACGCAGTATTTT. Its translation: CASSLTGVDTQYF.

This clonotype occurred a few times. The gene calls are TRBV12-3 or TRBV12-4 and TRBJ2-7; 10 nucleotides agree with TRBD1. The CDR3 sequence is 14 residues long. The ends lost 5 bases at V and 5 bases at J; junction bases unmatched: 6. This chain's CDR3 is CASSRGQGENEQYF. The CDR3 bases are TGTGCCAGCAGTCGAGGACAGGGGGAGAACGAGCAGTACTTC.

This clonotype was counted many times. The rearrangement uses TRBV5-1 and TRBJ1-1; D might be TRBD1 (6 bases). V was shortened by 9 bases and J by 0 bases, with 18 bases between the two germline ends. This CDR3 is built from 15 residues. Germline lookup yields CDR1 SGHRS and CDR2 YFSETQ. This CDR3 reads CATRTGGAMNTEAFF. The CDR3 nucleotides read TGCGCCACCAGAACGGGGGGCGCGATGAACACTGAAGCTTTCTTT.

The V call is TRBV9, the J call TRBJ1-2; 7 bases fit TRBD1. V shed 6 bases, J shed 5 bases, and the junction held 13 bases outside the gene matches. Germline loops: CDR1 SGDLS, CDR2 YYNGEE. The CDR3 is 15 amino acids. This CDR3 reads CASTLVPTGRYGYTF. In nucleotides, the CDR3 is TGTGCCAGCACCTTAGTCCCGACAGGGAGGTATGGCTACACCTTC.

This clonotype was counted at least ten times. This chain's CDR3 is CASSQDRFSYNSPLHF. DNA of the CDR3: TGCGCCAGCAGCCAAGATCGGTTCTCCTATAATTCACCCCTCCACTTT. The chain combines TRBV4-3 with TRBJ1-6, with D uncertain. CDR3 length equals 16 residues. V was clipped by 0 bases and J by 0 bases, with 6 bases between them. Germline lookup yields CDR1 LGHNA and CDR2 YSLEER.